Listed here are 19 T cell receptor beta chains from one sample, sequenced in a study of post-analysis software for immune sequencing data. Study-level points and caveats: TRBV segments more frequent in patients than in controls numbered several and included TRBV5-6, TRBV5-1 and TRBV20-1.

No antigen is known for these receptors. Prepared TCR beta cDNA libraries contained unique molecular identifiers. Each CDR3 protein gets one entry after TCRdb re-called the PCR reads with MiXCR. The sample shows fewer than 700,000 distinct CDR3 sequences, about 40% of them seen only once. Sample: blood. The receptors were gathered from a girl aged 10 to 17 with multiple sclerosis.

This clonotype occurred a few times. V gene TRBV7-2 combines with J gene TRBJ2-3; D is undetermined. The germline V gene has CDR1 SGHTA and CDR2 FQGNSA. V lost 5 bases and J lost 6, with 24 bases in between. CDR3 size: 17 residues. The CDR3, as DNA: TGTGCCAGCAGCCCAGACCTAGAGACGGCACTGGGGGATACGCAGTATTTT. Translated, it gives CASSPDLETALGDTQYF.

This clonotype was counted a few times. The chain is built from TRBV12-3 or TRBV12-4 and TRBJ1-1, with no clear D. V shed 4 bases and J shed 6 bases, with 12 bases lying between them. CDR3 length: 13 amino acids. The DNA for the CDR3 is TGTGCCAGCAGTTCCTCAGCTTTAGCTGAAGCTTTCTTT. It specifies CASSSSALAEAFF.

The chain uses TRBV12-3 or TRBV12-4 and TRBJ2-1; D is unclear. V gave up 6 bases and J gave up 5 bases, with 8 bases separating them. The CDR3 is made up of 12 amino acids. The CDR3 region is CASRRQNNEQFF. CDR3 bases: TGTGCCAGCAGACGGCAGAACAATGAGCAGTTCTTC.

In the case of this clonotype: At one end the junction does not follow the germline gene, possibly because of a read error. J is TRBJ2-1 and V is TRBV7-8; 7 nucleotides align to TRBD2. Looked up from germline, CDR1 is SGHVS and CDR2 is FQNEAQ. CDR3 length: 15 amino acids. The DNA for the CDR3 is TGTGCCGGCAGCTTAGCAGGATCAGCGGGGAATGAGCAGTTCTTC. Protein sequence: CAGSLAGSAGNEQFF.

The chain combines TRBV5-5 with TRBJ2-1, with no clear D. This CDR3 has 13 amino acids. V gave up 7 bases and J gave up 7 bases, with 15 bases separating them. Germline V gene data show CDR1 as SGHKS and CDR2 as YYEKEE (reference sequence). CDR3 in DNA: TGTGCCAGCGAACCTGCCCCCGCGAATGAGCAGTTCTTC. This translates into CASEPAPANEQFF. The full variable domain, rest sourced from reference TRBV5-5 and TRBJ2-1, is DAGVTQSPTHLIKTRGQQVTLRCSPISGHKSVSWYQQVLGQGPQFIFQYYEKEERGRGNFPDRFSARQFPNYSSELNVNALLLGDSALYLCASEPAPANEQFFGPGTRLTVL.

This clonotype was observed many times. The chain joins TRBV29-1 to TRBJ2-1, with 14 bases that match TRBD2. The CDR3 is made up of 15 amino acids. Losses at the gene ends were 0 bases for V and 13 bases for J; bases not matched to a gene: 8. Germline assignment: CDR1 SQVTM and CDR2 ANQGSEA. The DNA for the CDR3 is TGCAGCGTTGAAGACCCGGGACTAGCGGGAGCTCTCCAGTTCTTC. This gives the protein CSVEDPGLAGALQFF.

This clonotype was picked up a small number of times. V gene TRBV18 combines with J gene TRBJ1-6; 9 nucleotides agree with TRBD1. Germline V gives CDR1 KGHSH, CDR2 LQKENI. The ends lost 3 bases at V and 9 bases at J; junction bases unmatched: 6. The CDR3 covers 15 residues. The CDR3: CASSPPGQGSSPLHF. DNA of the CDR3: TGTGCCAGCTCACCGCCGGGACAGGGAAGTTCACCCCTCCACTTT.

V and J are TRBV6-6 and TRBJ1-2, with D possibly TRBD1 on 5 matching bases. This CDR3 has 14 residues. From germline, CDR1 is MNHNY and CDR2 SVGAGI (reference sequence). The germline V and J ends were trimmed by 6 bases and 1 base, with 12 bases remaining between them. Here the CDR3 reads CASRNKGSNYGYTF. CDR3 in DNA: TGTGCCAGCAGGAATAAGGGGAGTAACTATGGCTACACCTTC.

This clonotype was seen more than once but under ten times. The chain combines TRBV12-3 or TRBV12-4 with TRBJ1-2, with 7 bases that match TRBD1. J was trimmed by 8 bases and V by 6 bases; bases with no gene match: 18. The CDR3 length is 16 residues. For the CDR3, the DNA is TGTGCCAGCAGCTTACGGGGCCTCCGGGACAGCAGGGGCTACACCTTC. Its protein product is CASSLRGLRDSRGYTF.

The chain combines TRBV7-9 with TRBJ1-1; D may be TRBD1 (5 bases). This CDR3 comprises 14 residues. Trimming removed 1 base at V and 5 bases at J, with 11 bases between. The germline V gene encodes CDR1 SEHNR and CDR2 FQNEAQ (reference sequence). CDR3: CASSLDQGGTEAFF. The CDR3 bases are TGTGCCAGCAGCTTAGACCAGGGAGGAACTGAAGCTTTCTTT.

The chain employs TRBV7-3 and TRBJ2-1, with D perhaps assigned TRBD1 or TRBD2 (7 bases each). Trimming shortened V by 6 bases and J by 0 bases, and 18 bases separated the two germline ends. Germline loops: CDR1 SGHTA, CDR2 FQGTGA. The CDR3 is 17 amino acids. CDR3 DNA sequence: TGTGCCAGCAGTTCAAGGGGGCGGGGGCCCTCCTACAATGAGCAGTTCTTC. Its protein is CASSSRGRGPSYNEQFF.

The chain couples TRBV5-1 to TRBJ1-2; possible D gene TRBD1, 6 bases. Germline-derived CDR1 and CDR2 are SGHRS and YFSETQ. Between the trimmed V and J ends, which lost 4 bases and 8 bases, there was a span of 15 bases. The CDR3 loop spans 13 amino acids. CDR3 loop: CASSPGQNPGYTF. As DNA, the CDR3 is TGCGCCAGCAGCCCGGGACAAAATCCAGGCTACACCTTC.

V gene TRBV12-3 or TRBV12-4 combines with J gene TRBJ2-3; D is possibly TRBD1 (5 bases). The CDR3 has 12 residues. The V and J ends lost 6 bases and 6 bases respectively, with 10 bases between them. The CDR3 region is CASRAGSDTQYF. The DNA of the CDR3 is TGTGCCAGCAGGGCAGGGTCCGATACGCAGTATTTT.

This clonotype has a handful of counts. The chain uses TRBV6-5 and TRBJ2-7; 10 bases line up with TRBD1. The CDR3 is made up of 14 amino acids. V trimming: 6 bases; J trimming: 2 bases; junction bases outside the gene matches: 4. Germline V gene lookup returns CDR1 MNHEY and CDR2 SVGAGI. The CDR3 DNA follows: TGTGCCAGCAGATCCGGACAGGGGGCCTACGAGCAGTACTTC. This gives the protein CASRSGQGAYEQYF.

The gene calls are TRBV10-2 and TRBJ2-4, with D unclear. The germline gives CDR1 WSHSY, CDR2 SAAADI. The V and J ends lost 0 bases and 13 bases respectively, with 22 bases between them. The CDR3 has 16 residues. CDR3 residues: CASSESTRLNVRKQYF. CDR3 nucleotide sequence: TGCGCCAGCAGTGAGTCGACTCGACTGAACGTCCGAAAGCAGTACTTC.

This clonotype was seen only a few times. The rearrangement joins TRBV10-3 to TRBJ2-2, with D perhaps matching TRBD1 (5 bases). In germline, CDR1 is ENHRY, CDR2 SYGVKD. There are 14 residues in the CDR3. V lost 7 bases and J 0 bases, leaving 9 bases between the germline ends. In nucleotides, the CDR3 is TGTGCCATCAATAGGGGTTCGAACACCGGGGAGCTGTTTTTT. This encodes CAINRGSNTGELFF.

This clonotype was seen only a few times. The J gene is TRBJ1-2, the V gene TRBV5-1; tentatively, D is TRBD1 (5 bases). The germline V gene has CDR1 SGHRS and CDR2 YFSETQ. CDR3 length: 12 residues. V dropped 0 bases and J dropped 8 bases, with 8 bases sitting between them. The CDR3 region is CASSLEGLGYTF. The CDR3 nucleotides are TGCGCCAGCAGCTTGGAGGGACTGGGCTACACCTTC.

The CDR3 nucleotides are TGTGCCAGCAGCCAAGAAATGTCGGGAGGGCCCCACGAGCAGTACTTC. Amino acids: CASSQEMSGGPHEQYF. The rearrangement joins TRBV3-1 to TRBJ2-7, with TRBD2 matching over 8 bases. This CDR3 is built from 16 residues. In germline, CDR1 is LGHDT, CDR2 YNNKEL (reference sequence). V lost 0 bases and J lost 5; bases outside the gene matches: 9.

The chain links TRBV6-1 to TRBJ1-5, with D perhaps TRBD1 (5 bases). The V end was cut by 11 bases, the J end by 0 bases, with 8 bases between. The CDR3 has 12 amino acids. The germline V gene encodes CDR1 MNHNS and CDR2 SASEGT. DNA of the CDR3: TGTGCCGGGGGGGTTAGCAATCAGCCCCAGCATTTT. Its translation: CAGGVSNQPQHF.